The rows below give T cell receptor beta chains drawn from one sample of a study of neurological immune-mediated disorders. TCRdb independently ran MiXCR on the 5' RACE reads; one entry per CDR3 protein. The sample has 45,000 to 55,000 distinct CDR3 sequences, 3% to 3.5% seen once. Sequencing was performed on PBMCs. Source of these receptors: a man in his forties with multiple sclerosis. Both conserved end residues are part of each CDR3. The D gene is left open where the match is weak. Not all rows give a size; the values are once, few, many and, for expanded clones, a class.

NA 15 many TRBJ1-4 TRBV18 CASSPPKGSHEKLFF TGTGCCAGCTCACCACCCAAGGGCTCCCATGAAAAACTGTTTTTT
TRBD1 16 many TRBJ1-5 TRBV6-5 CASSARGQGSRQPQHF TGTGCCAGCAGTGCACGCGGACAGGGAAGTCGTCAGCCCCAGCATTTT
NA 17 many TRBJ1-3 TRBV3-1 CASSRSNWASSGNTIYF TGTGCCAGCAGCCGGAGTAACTGGGCGAGCTCTGGAAACACCATATATTTT
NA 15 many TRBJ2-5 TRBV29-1 CSVAGAPRGQETQYF TGCAGCGTTGCCGGCGCCCCCCGGGGCCAAGAGACCCAGTACTTC
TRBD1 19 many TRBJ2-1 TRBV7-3 CASSSTRLGQEGSYNEQFF TGTGCCAGCAGCTCAACTCGATTAGGACAGGAAGGCTCCTACAATGAGCAGTTCTTC
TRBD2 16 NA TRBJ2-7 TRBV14 CASSRTSGGAYYEQYF TGTGCCAGCAGCCGGACTAGCGGGGGGGCCTACTACGAGCAGTACTTC
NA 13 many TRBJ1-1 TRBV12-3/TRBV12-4 CASSFKGNTEAFF TGTGCCAGCAGTTTTAAAGGGAACACTGAAGCTTTCTTT
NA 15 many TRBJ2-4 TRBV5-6 CASSLRVLAKNIQYF TGTGCCAGCAGCCTCAGGGTACTGGCCAAAAACATTCAGTACTTC
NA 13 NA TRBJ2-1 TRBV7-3 CASSPTPNNEQFF TGTGCCAGCAGTCCTACACCGAACAATGAGCAGTTCTTC
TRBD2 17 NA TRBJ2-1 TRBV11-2 CASSLSLGSGGWFEQFF TGTGCCAGCAGCCTCTCGCTGGGTAGCGGGGGGTGGTTTGAGCAGTTCTTC
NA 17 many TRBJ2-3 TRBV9 CASSTNLRGGNPDTQYF TGTGCCAGCAGCACGAACCTCAGGGGGGGAAATCCTGATACGCAGTATTTT
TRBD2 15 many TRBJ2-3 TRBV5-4 CASSTPGLGTDTQYF TGTGCCAGCAGCACCCCGGGACTAGGCACAGATACGCAGTATTTT
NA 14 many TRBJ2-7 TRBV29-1 CSVKTDRGPYEQYF TGCAGCGTAAAGACTGACCGGGGCCCCTACGAGCAGTACTTC
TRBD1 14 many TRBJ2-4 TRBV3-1 CASSPDRVKNIQYF TGTGCCAGCAGTCCCGACAGGGTCAAAAACATTCAGTACTTC
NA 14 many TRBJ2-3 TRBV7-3 CASSLRGSTDTQYF TGTGCCAGCAGCCTAAGGGGATCGACAGATACGCAGTATTTT
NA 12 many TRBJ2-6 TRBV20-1 CSARTGANVLTF TGCAGTGCTCGGACAGGGGCCAACGTCCTGACTTTC
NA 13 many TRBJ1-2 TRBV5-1 CASSLRGNYGYTF TGCGCCAGCAGCTTGAGGGGGAACTATGGCTACACCTTC
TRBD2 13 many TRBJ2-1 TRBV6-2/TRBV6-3 CASATGGRNEQFF TGTGCCAGCGCAACGGGGGGGCGAAATGAGCAGTTCTTC
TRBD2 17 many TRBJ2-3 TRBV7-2 CASSSPTSGGETDTQYF TGTGCCAGCAGCTCACCAACTAGCGGGGGGGAAACAGATACGCAGTATTTT
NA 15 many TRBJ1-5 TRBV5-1 CASSFGPGGNQPQHF TGCGCCAGCAGCTTTGGTCCCGGGGGCAATCAGCCCCAGCATTTT
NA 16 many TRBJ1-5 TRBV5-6 CASSLAGYSSNQPQHF TGTGCCAGCAGCTTGGCCGGCTATTCGTCTAATCAGCCCCAGCATTTT
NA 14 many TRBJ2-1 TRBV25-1 CASSDGQGFNEQFF TGTGCCAGCAGTGACGGGCAGGGCTTCAATGAGCAGTTCTTC
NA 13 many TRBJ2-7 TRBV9 CASSTNGEYEQYF TGTGCCAGCAGTACTAACGGGGAGTACGAGCAGTACTTC
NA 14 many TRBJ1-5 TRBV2 CASSEWNSNQPQHF TGTGCCAGCAGTGAATGGAATAGCAATCAGCCCCAGCATTTT